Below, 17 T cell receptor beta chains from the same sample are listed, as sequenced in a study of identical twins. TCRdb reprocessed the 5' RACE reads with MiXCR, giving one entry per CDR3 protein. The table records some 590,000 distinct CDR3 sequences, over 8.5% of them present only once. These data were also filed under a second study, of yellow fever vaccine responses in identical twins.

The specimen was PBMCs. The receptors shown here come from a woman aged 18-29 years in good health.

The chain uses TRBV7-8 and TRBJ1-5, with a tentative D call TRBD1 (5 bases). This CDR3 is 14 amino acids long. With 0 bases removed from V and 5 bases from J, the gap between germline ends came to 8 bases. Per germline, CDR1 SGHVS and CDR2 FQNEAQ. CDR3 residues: CASSLAAGYQPQHF. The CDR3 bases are TGTGCCAGCAGCTTAGCGGCAGGGTATCAGCCCCAGCATTTT.

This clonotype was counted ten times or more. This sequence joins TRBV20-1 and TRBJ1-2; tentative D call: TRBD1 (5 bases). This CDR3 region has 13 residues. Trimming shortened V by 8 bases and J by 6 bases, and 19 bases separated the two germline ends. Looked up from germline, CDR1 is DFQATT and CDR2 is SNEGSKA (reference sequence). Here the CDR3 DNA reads TGCAGTACCCGACCGGATCCGGGGGATGGCTACACCTTC. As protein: CSTRPDPGDGYTF.

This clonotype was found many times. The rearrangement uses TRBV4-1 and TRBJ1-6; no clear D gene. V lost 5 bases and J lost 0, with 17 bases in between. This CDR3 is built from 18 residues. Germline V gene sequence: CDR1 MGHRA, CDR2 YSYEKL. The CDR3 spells CASSARALEGSYNSPLHF. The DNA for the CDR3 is TGCGCCAGCAGCGCCCGGGCCCTAGAAGGCTCCTATAATTCACCCCTCCACTTT.

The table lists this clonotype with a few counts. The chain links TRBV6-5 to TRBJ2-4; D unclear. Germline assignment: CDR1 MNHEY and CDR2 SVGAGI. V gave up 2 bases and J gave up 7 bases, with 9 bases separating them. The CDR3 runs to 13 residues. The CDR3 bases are TGTGCCAGCAGTTACGATCCGCCTAACATTCAGTACTTC. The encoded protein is CASSYDPPNIQYF.

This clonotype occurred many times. In nucleotides, the CDR3 is TGTGCCAGCAGTTATCCCGGGACAGGGGGCTCCGGGGAGCTGTTTTTT. As protein: CASSYPGTGGSGELFF. V is TRBV6-5 and J is TRBJ2-2, with TRBD1 matching 12 bases. V shed 3 bases and J 6 bases; nucleotides not matched to a gene: 5. This CDR3 region has 16 residues. Germline CDR1 reads MNHEY; CDR2 reads SVGAGI.

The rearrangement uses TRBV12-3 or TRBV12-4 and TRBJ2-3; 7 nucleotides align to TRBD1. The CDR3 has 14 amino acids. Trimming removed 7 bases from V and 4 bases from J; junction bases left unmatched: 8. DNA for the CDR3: TGTGCCAGCATATTGACAGGGTTGGCAGATACGCAGTATTTT. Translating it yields CASILTGLADTQYF.

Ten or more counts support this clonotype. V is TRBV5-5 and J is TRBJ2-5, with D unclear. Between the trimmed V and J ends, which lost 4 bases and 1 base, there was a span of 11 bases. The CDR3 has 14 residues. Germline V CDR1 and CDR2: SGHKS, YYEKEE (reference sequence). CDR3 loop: CASSLAAAQETQYF. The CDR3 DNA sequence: TGTGCCAGCAGCCTCGCCGCGGCCCAAGAGACCCAGTACTTC. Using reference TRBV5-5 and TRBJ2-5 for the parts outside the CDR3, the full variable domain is DAGVTQSPTHLIKTRGQQVTLRCSPISGHKSVSWYQQVLGQGPQFIFQYYEKEERGRGNFPDRFSARQFPNYSSELNVNALLLGDSALYLCASSLAAAQETQYFGPGTRLLVL.

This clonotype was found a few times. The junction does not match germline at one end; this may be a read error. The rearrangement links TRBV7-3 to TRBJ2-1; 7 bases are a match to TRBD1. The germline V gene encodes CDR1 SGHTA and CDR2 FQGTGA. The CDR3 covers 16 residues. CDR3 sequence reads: CASSLNVGGLYNEQFF. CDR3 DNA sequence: TGTGCCAGCAGTTTAAACGTAGGGGGCCTCTACAATGAGCAGTTCTTC.

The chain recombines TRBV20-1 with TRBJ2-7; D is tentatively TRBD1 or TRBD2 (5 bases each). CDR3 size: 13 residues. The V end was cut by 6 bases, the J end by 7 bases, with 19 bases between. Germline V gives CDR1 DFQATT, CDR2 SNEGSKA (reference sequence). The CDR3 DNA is TGCAGTGCAGACGGGACCGGGATATGGGAGCAGTACTTC. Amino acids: CSADGTGIWEQYF.

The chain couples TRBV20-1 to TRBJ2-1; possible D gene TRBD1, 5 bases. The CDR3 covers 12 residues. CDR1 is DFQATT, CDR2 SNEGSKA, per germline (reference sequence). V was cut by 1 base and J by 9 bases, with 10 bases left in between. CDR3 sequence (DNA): TGCAGTGCTAGAGTAGGGGCAGGTGAGCAGTTCTTC. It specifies CSARVGAGEQFF.

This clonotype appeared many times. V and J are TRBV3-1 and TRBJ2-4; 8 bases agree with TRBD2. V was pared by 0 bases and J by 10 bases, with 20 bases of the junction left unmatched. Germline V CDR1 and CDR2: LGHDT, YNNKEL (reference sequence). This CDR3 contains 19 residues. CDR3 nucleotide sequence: TGTGCCAGCAGCCAAGAAGGACTAGCCATAGAAACTTGGTCTCGGATTCAGTACTTC. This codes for CASSQEGLAIETWSRIQYF.

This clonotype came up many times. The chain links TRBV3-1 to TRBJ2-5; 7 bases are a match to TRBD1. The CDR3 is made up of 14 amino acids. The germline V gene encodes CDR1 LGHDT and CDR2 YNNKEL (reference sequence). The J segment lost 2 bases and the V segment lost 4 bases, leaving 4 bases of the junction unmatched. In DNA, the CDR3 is TGTGCCAGCAGCCCGTTGACAGGGCAAGAGACCCAGTACTTC. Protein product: CASSPLTGQETQYF.

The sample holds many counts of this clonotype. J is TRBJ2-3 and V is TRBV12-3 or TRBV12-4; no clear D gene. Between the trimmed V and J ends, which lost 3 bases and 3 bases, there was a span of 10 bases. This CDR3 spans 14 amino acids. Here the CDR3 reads CASSFGRETDTQYF. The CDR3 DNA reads TGTGCCAGCAGTTTTGGTAGAGAGACAGATACGCAGTATTTT.

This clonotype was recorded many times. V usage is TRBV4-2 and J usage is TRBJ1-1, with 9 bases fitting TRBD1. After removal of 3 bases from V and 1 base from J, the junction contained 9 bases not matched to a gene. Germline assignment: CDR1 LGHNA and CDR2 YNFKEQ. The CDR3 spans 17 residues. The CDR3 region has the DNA TGTGCCAGCAGCCAGGACACAGGGGGCGCGGGGAACACTGAAGCTTTCTTT. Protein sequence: CASSQDTGGAGNTEAFF.

DNA for the CDR3: TGTGCCACCGGGGACAGCAATCAGCCCCAGCATTTT. It translates to CATGDSNQPQHF. This chain joins TRBV27 and TRBJ1-5; D may be TRBD1 (5 bases). Germline V gene sequence: CDR1 MNHEY, CDR2 SMNVEV (reference sequence). This CDR3 is built from 12 residues. Trimming stripped 10 bases from V and 1 base from J, with 8 bases between.

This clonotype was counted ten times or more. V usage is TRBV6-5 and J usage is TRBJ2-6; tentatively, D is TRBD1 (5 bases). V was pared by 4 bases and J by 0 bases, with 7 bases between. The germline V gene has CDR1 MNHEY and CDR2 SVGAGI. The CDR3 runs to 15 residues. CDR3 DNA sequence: TGTGCCAGCAGTTCCGACAGCTCTGGGGCCAACGTCCTGACTTTC. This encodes CASSSDSSGANVLTF.

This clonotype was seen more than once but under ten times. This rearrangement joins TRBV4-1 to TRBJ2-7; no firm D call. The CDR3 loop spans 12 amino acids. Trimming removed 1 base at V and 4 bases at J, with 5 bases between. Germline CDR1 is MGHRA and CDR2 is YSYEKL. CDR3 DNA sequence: TGCGCCAGCAGCCAAGGGAAGTACGAGCAGTACTTC. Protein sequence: CASSQGKYEQYF.